This T cell receptor (beta chain) stems from a study of cytomegalovirus exposure and HLA in healthy donors. The CDR3 has 16 residues. Per the germline V gene, CDR1 is MNHNY and CDR2 is SVGAGI (reference sequence). Deletions cut 6 bases from V and 2 bases from J, with 17 bases between. The PCR had 60 Vbeta and 13 Jbeta primers. Produced via immunoSEQ multiplex PCR; TCRdb's table is partial and in-frame only. Of around 130,000 clones in the sample, under 90% were seen once. Sequenced sample: PBMCs. This chain connects TRBV6-6 to TRBJ2-1; a weak D match, TRBD1 (6 bases). This TCR came from a woman in her thirties or forties in good health and CMV-seronegative. The CDR3 sequence is CASSLTMGATYNEQFF. The CDR3 region has the DNA TGTGCCAGCAGCCTAACCATGGGGGCTACCTACAATGAGCAGTTCTTC.